Listed below are T cell receptor beta chains from one sample, sequenced in a study of CD8 T cells in Susac syndrome. TCRdb fed the immunoSEQ multiplex PCR reads into MiXCR, producing one record per CDR3 protein. The sample contains about 150,000 distinct CDR3 sequences, about 91% of which appear only once. Sequenced material: CD4+ T cells from PBMCs. The receptors come from a human donor in good health. CDR3s include the opening cysteine and the closing phenylalanine or tryptophan. The D gene is left open where the match is weak. The listing skips clone size in some rows; elsewhere it reads once, few, many or a size class.

clone_size | d_call | j_call | v_call | cdr3_aa | cdr3_nt
- | TRBD1 | TRBJ2-5 | TRBV29-1 | CSVAGTGGETQYF | TGCAGCGTGGCCGGGACAGGAGGCGAGACCCAGTACTTC
- | - | TRBJ1-2 | TRBV29-1 | CSVEKGTSYGYTF | TGCAGCGTTGAAAAGGGGACTTCCTATGGCTACACCTTC
few | - | TRBJ2-7 | TRBV3-1 | CASSARDGSYEQYF | TGTGCCAGCAGCGCCCGGGACGGCTCCTACGAGCAGTACTTC
once | TRBD1 | TRBJ1-5 | TRBV6-2/TRBV6-3 | CASSSGTRGSNQPQHF | TGTGCCAGCAGTTCCGGAACCAGGGGGAGCAATCAGCCCCAGCATTTT
- | - | TRBJ2-5 | TRBV6-2/TRBV6-3 | CASSRDTVKETQYF | TGTGCCAGCAGTCGGGACACCGTCAAAGAGACCCAGTACTTC
- | - | TRBJ2-1 | TRBV11-2 | CASSLGASNEQFF | TGTGCCAGCAGCTTAGGGGCTAGCAATGAGCAGTTCTTC
- | - | TRBJ2-2 | TRBV2 | CASNRQRRGTGELFF | TGTGCCAGCAATCGACAGAGGCGTGGCACCGGGGAGCTGTTTTTT
- | TRBD1 | TRBJ1-1 | TRBV9 | CASSLPPGQENTEAFF | TGTGCCAGCAGCCTACCTCCGGGACAGGAGAACACTGAAGCTTTCTTT
once | - | TRBJ1-1 | TRBV18 | CASTTGTSEAFF | TGTGCCAGCACAACTGGGACATCTGAAGCTTTCTTT
- | - | TRBJ2-5 | TRBV18 | CASSPPNGGGTQYF | TGTGCCAGCTCACCACCGAACGGGGGCGGGACCCAGTACTTC
few | TRBD2 | TRBJ2-2 | TRBV5-1 | CASSLEILAGNTGELFF | TGCGCCAGCAGCTTGGAGATACTAGCGGGTAACACCGGGGAGCTGTTTTTT
- | - | TRBJ2-7 | TRBV7-2 | CASSLLGKYEQYF | TGTGCCAGCAGCTTATTGGGGAAATACGAGCAGTACTTC
- | - | TRBJ2-3 | TRBV4-3 | CASSQGTRQDTQYF | TGCGCCAGCAGCCAAGGCACCCGTCAGGACACGCAGTATTTT
- | - | TRBJ2-1 | TRBV24-1 | CATSERSFDEQFF | TGTGCCACCAGTGAGAGGAGCTTCGATGAGCAGTTCTTC
- | TRBD1 | TRBJ2-2 | TRBV4-1 | CASSRSGQGYTGELFF | TGCGCCAGCAGCCGGTCGGGACAGGGTTACACCGGGGAGCTGTTTTTT
- | TRBD2 | TRBJ2-1 | TRBV28 | CASSPGTSGRIEQFF | TGTGCCAGCAGTCCCGGGACTAGCGGGAGGATTGAGCAGTTCTTC
- | - | TRBJ2-5 | TRBV12-3/TRBV12-4 | CASTAIGGQETQYF | TGTGCCAGCACCGCCATAGGGGGACAAGAGACCCAGTACTTC
- | TRBD1 | TRBJ1-6 | TRBV13 | CASSFNRGDASPLHF | TGTGCCAGCAGCTTTAACAGGGGTGACGCTTCACCCCTCCACTTT
- | - | TRBJ2-7 | TRBV6-6 | CASSASRYEQYF | TGTGCCAGCAGTGCCAGCCGTTACGAGCAGTACTTC
once | - | TRBJ1-4 | TRBV20-1 | CSARKPFHEKLFF | TGCAGTGCTAGAAAGCCGTTTCATGAAAAACTGTTTTTT
- | - | TRBJ2-1 | TRBV29-1 | CSAGEPNNEQFF | TGCAGCGCGGGAGAGCCGAACAATGAGCAGTTCTTC
- | - | TRBJ2-2 | TRBV30 | CAWRGRDRLVFNTGELFF | TGTGCCTGGAGGGGCCGAGACAGGCTTGTCTTTAACACCGGGGAGCTGTTTTTT
- | TRBD2 | TRBJ2-5 | TRBV11-3 | CASSLERERGRYQETQYF | TGTGCCAGCAGCTTAGAGCGGGAGCGGGGAAGGTACCAAGAGACCCAGTACTTC
- | - | TRBJ1-5 | TRBV20-1 | CSASRDYSNQPQHF | TGCAGTGCTAGTCGAGATTATAGCAATCAGCCCCAGCATTTT
- | - | TRBJ1-1 | TRBV30 | CAWRDGLNTEAFF | TGTGCCTGGAGAGATGGGCTGAACACTGAAGCTTTCTTT
- | - | TRBJ2-1 | TRBV6-4 | CASSDSFQGRNEQFF | TGTGCCAGCAGTGACTCGTTCCAGGGGAGGAACGAGCAGTTCTTC
- | - | TRBJ2-1 | TRBV7-9 | CASRPGSEQFF | TGTGCCAGCAGGCCGGGCAGTGAGCAGTTCTTC
few | - | TRBJ1-1 | TRBV7-8 | CASSFTGGTEAFF | TGTGCCAGCAGCTTTACGGGGGGCACTGAAGCTTTCTTT
- | - | TRBJ2-3 | TRBV6-5 | CASSYSASGAADTQYF | TGTGCCAGCAGTTACTCAGCTTCGGGAGCCGCAGATACGCAGTATTTT
- | - | TRBJ2-7 | TRBV20-1 | CSARGVRNSLSVYEQYF | TGCAGTGCTAGGGGAGTGCGGAACTCCCTCTCCGTCTACGAGCAGTACTTC
once | TRBD2 | TRBJ2-3 | TRBV29-1 | CSVGGLADFSTDTQYF | TGCAGCGTAGGCGGACTAGCGGATTTTAGCACAGATACGCAGTATTTT
- | TRBD2 | TRBJ2-7 | TRBV5-1 | CASSLGASGGPTPYEQYF | TGCGCCAGCAGCTTGGGGGCTAGCGGGGGGCCGACACCCTACGAGCAGTACTTC
- | - | TRBJ2-7 | TRBV5-1 | CASSSDPSYYEQYF | TGCGCCAGCAGCTCCGACCCCTCTTACTACGAGCAGTACTTC
- | TRBD2 | TRBJ2-7 | TRBV14 | CASSHRTSGDPGRTYEQYF | TGTGCCAGCAGCCACCGGACTAGCGGGGACCCGGGACGAACCTACGAGCAGTACTTC
- | TRBD2 | TRBJ2-3 | TRBV7-2 | CASSLAGTSDTQYF | TGTGCCAGCAGCTTAGCAGGGACTAGTGACACGCAGTATTTT
- | - | TRBJ1-1 | TRBV20-1 | CSALRGGSTEAFF | TGCAGTGCTTTGAGAGGCGGAAGCACTGAAGCTTTCTTT
few | TRBD1 | TRBJ2-5 | TRBV6-1 | CASRTGGETQYF | TGTGCCAGCAGGACAGGGGGGGAGACCCAGTACTTC
- | TRBD1 | TRBJ2-7 | TRBV20-1 | CSASPGDRVGEQYF | TGCAGTGCTTCCCCGGGGGACAGGGTCGGCGAGCAGTACTTC
- | - | TRBJ2-7 | TRBV10-3 | CAISEGRDYEQYF | TGTGCCATCAGTGAAGGTAGGGACTACGAGCAGTACTTC
- | - | TRBJ2-7 | TRBV20-1 | CSAVDSGLSYEQYF | TGCAGTGCTGTTGACAGTGGGCTCTCCTACGAGCAGTACTTC
- | - | TRBJ2-5 | TRBV30 | CAWSVRGVETQYF | TGTGCCTGGAGTGTCAGGGGAGTAGAGACCCAGTACTTC
- | - | TRBJ1-2 | TRBV30 | CAWSVVPYGYTF | TGTGCCTGGAGTGTGGTGCCCTATGGCTACACCTTC
- | - | TRBJ2-5 | TRBV19 | CASSMKRQVTETQYF | TGTGCCAGTAGTATGAAGCGACAGGTTACAGAGACCCAGTACTTC
- | - | TRBJ2-2 | TRBV7-6 | CASSPFANTGELFF | TGTGCCAGCAGCCCGTTCGCGAACACCGGGGAGCTGTTTTTT
- | TRBD1 | TRBJ1-2 | TRBV29-1 | CSVVGQGKGYTF | TGCAGCGTTGTGGGACAGGGGAAAGGCTACACCTTC
- | TRBD1 | TRBJ2-7 | TRBV12-3/TRBV12-4 | CASSHGQGPSEQYF | TGTGCCAGCAGTCATGGACAGGGTCCATCCGAGCAGTACTTC
- | - | TRBJ1-1 | TRBV5-1 | CASSRGRPEVAFF | TGCGCCAGCAGCCGGGGACGTCCGGAGGTGGCTTTCTTT
- | - | TRBJ2-2 | TRBV29-1 | CSVGGDGELFF | TGCAGCGTGGGGGGTGACGGGGAGCTGTTTTTT
- | TRBD1 | TRBJ2-4 | TRBV6-2/TRBV6-3 | CASTIAAQGVGIQYF | TGTGCCAGCACCATAGCGGCACAGGGGGTGGGCATTCAGTACTTC
- | - | TRBJ1-2 | TRBV4-1 | CASSTRVIRKGYGYTF | TGCGCCAGCAGCACTCGGGTCATTCGTAAGGGCTATGGCTACACCTTC
- | - | TRBJ1-5 | TRBV18 | CASSPGRDNQPQHF | TGTGCCAGCTCACCCGGACGGGACAATCAGCCCCAGCATTTT
- | - | TRBJ1-2 | TRBV4-2 | CASSQDNGGNYGYTF | TGTGCCAGCAGCCAAGATAACGGGGGCAACTATGGCTACACCTTC